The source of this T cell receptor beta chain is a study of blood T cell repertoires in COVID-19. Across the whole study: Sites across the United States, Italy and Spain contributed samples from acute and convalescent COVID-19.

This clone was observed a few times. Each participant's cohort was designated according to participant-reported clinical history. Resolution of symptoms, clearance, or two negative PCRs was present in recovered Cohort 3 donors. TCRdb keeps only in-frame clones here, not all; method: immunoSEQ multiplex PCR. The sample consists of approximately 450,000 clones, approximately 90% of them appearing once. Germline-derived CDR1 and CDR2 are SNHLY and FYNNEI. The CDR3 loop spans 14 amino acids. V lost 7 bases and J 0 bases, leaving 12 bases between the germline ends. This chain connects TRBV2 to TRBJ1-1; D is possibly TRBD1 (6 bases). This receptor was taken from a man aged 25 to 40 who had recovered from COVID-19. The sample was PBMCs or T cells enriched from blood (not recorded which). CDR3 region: CASTSGQMNTEAFF. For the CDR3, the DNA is TGTGCCAGCACCTCCGGACAGATGAACACTGAAGCTTTCTTT.